The 24 T cell receptor beta chains reported below all come from one sample, sequenced in a study of Ad26.COV2.S vaccination and SARS-CoV-2 variants. This table comes from immunoSEQ multiplex PCR, and its TCRdb copy is limited to in-frame clones, with some not included. The repertoire holds around 270,000 clones, with around nine tenths as singletons. Treatment specified: 19 received Ad26.COV2.S at low or high dose, single or two shots; several received placebo; per-sample allocation not given. Vaccine and placebo recipients were sampled on day 63 after the first injection. The material sequenced was peripheral blood, taken in a trial of Ad26.COV2.S vaccine versus placebo. These receptor sequences come from a person between 18 and 59 years old who received the Ad26.COV2.S COVID-19 vaccine or a placebo.

This chain connects TRBV5-1 to TRBJ1-4, with a weak D call TRBD1 (5 bases). Germline V lookup: CDR1 SGHRS, CDR2 YFSETQ. The CDR3 has 14 amino acids. Between the trimmed V and J ends, which lost 4 bases and 4 bases, there was a span of 11 bases. CDR3 coding DNA: TGCGCCAGCAGCCGACAGTCGAGTAATGAAAAACTGTTTTTT. This translates into CASSRQSSNEKLFF.

The chain is built from TRBV7-2 and TRBJ2-5; D may be TRBD2 (6 bases). The germline V gene has CDR1 SGHTA and CDR2 FQGNSA. The V gene lost 0 bases and the J gene lost 5 bases, with 13 bases spanning the gap. The CDR3 spans 15 residues. CDR3 sequence reads: CASSLASGREETQYF. For the CDR3, the DNA is TGTGCCAGCAGCTTAGCGTCTGGACGGGAGGAGACCCAGTACTTC.

J is TRBJ2-2 and V is TRBV19; 12 positions match TRBD2. The CDR3 is made up of 16 amino acids. Germline assignment: CDR1 LNHDA and CDR2 SQIVND (reference sequence). The junction had 6 bases not matched to a gene; V was cut back by 4 bases and J by 6 bases. CDR3 DNA sequence: TGTGCCAGTAGTAGAGCTAGCGGGGGGGCGTCCGGGGAGCTGTTTTTT. Translating gives CASSRASGGASGELFF.

The J gene is TRBJ2-7, the V gene TRBV5-6, with a weak D call TRBD2 (6 bases). Germline assignment: CDR1 SGHDT and CDR2 YYEEEE. V was shortened by 0 bases and J by 7 bases, with 8 bases between the two germline ends. The CDR3 totals 12 residues. The CDR3 loop reads CASSLGRGEQYV. DNA for the CDR3: TGTGCCAGCAGCTTGGGGAGGGGTGAGCAGTACGTC.

This clone was found once. This chain connects TRBV5-6 to TRBJ1-5; 8 bases align to TRBD1. V trimming: 4 bases; J trimming: 0 bases; junction bases outside the gene matches: 3. The CDR3 contains 15 residues. The germline V gene encodes CDR1 SGHDT and CDR2 YYEEEE. The CDR3 protein is CASSRDRGSNQPQHF. The DNA of the CDR3 is TGTGCCAGCAGCCGCGACAGGGGTAGCAATCAGCCCCAGCATTTT.

V is TRBV4-3 and J is TRBJ2-3; D remains ambiguous. CDR1 and CDR2 (germline): LGHNA, YSLEER. The V gene lost 4 bases and the J gene lost 6 bases, with 11 bases spanning the gap. There are 13 residues in the CDR3. CDR3 sequence reads: CASSPSIADTQYF. DNA for the CDR3: TGCGCCAGCAGCCCATCGATCGCGGATACGCAGTATTTT.

This chain links TRBV5-1 with TRBJ1-3; possibly TRBD1 for D (6 bases). The CDR3 runs to 14 residues. From germline, CDR1 is SGHRS and CDR2 YFSETQ. Trimming took 4 bases from V and 4 from J, leaving 12 bases between them. As DNA, the CDR3 is TGCGCCAGCAGCACCTCGACAGGAGGAAACACCATATATTTT. Protein: CASSTSTGGNTIYF.

Here the CDR3 DNA reads TGTGCCAGCAGTTACTCGAACCGGTGGCAGCCCCAGCATTTT. It codes for CASSYSNRWQPQHF. The genes are TRBV6-5 and TRBJ1-5; D remains ambiguous. Germline lookup yields CDR1 MNHEY and CDR2 SVGAGI. This CDR3 has 14 amino acids. V lost 0 bases and J 7 bases, leaving 10 bases between the germline ends.

The rearrangement uses TRBV12-3 or TRBV12-4 and TRBJ1-2; maybe TRBD1 (6 bases). This CDR3 region has 13 residues. V lost 6 bases and J 2 bases, leaving 10 bases between the germline ends. The CDR3: CASSDRLNYGYTF. The CDR3 DNA is TGTGCCAGCAGCGACAGGCTCAACTATGGCTACACCTTC.

A few counts support this clone. V is TRBV29-1 and J is TRBJ1-3; weak D call: TRBD1 (6 bases). Germline CDR1 and CDR2: SQVTM and ANQGSEA. CDR3 length equals 11 residues. CDR3 amino acids: CAQGRGNTIYF. The CDR3 coding sequence is TGCGCCCAGGGGAGAGGAAACACCATATATTTT.

The rearrangement joins TRBV6-1 to TRBJ2-3, with 8 bases matching TRBD2. V trimming: 3 bases; J trimming: 4 bases; junction bases outside the gene matches: 3. Germline loops: CDR1 MNHNS, CDR2 SASEGT. This CDR3 spans 14 amino acids. The CDR3 reads CASSETSVPDTQYF. Written as DNA, the CDR3 is TGTGCCAGCAGTGAGACTAGCGTACCAGATACGCAGTATTTT.

V usage is TRBV5-1 and J usage is TRBJ1-5; D uncertain. Trimming pared 5 bases from V and 6 bases from J, leaving 15 bases between. The CDR3 is 14 residues long. Germline CDR1 reads SGHRS; CDR2 reads YFSETQ. CDR3 loop: CASRRTYFTQPQHF. In DNA, the CDR3 is TGCGCCAGCAGACGAACATATTTCACTCAGCCCCAGCATTTT.

The V and J genes are TRBV4-2 and TRBJ2-1; 8 positions agree with TRBD2. CDR1 is LGHNA, CDR2 YNFKEQ, per germline. The CDR3 has 17 residues. The trim removed 3 bases at V and 2 bases at J, leaving 9 bases unmatched. The CDR3 DNA reads as TGTGCCAGCAGCCAGGCCGGGGGGGCCAGGGCCTACAATGAGCAGTTCTTC. Translation: CASSQAGGARAYNEQFF.

This chain links TRBV5-5 with TRBJ2-7; a weak D match, TRBD2 (6 bases). The V and J ends lost 1 base and 4 bases respectively, with 24 bases between them. This CDR3 is built from 18 residues. Per germline, CDR1 SGHKS and CDR2 YYEKEE (reference sequence). In DNA form, the CDR3 reads TGTGCCAGCAGCTTGCCTCAGGGACTTTATCAGATCCCGTACGAGCAGTACTTC. It codes for CASSLPQGLYQIPYEQYF.

The V and J genes are TRBV2 and TRBJ2-5, with 9 nucleotides matching TRBD2. The CDR3 contains 17 residues. With V trimmed by 0 bases and J by 1 base, 6 bases remained unmatched. The germline CDR1 and CDR2 sequences are SNHLY and FYNNEI. CDR3 residues: CASSEAERGVFQETQYF. DNA of the CDR3: TGTGCCAGCAGTGAAGCAGAGCGGGGGGTATTCCAAGAGACCCAGTACTTC.

The count of this clone is one. The chain is built from TRBV2 and TRBJ2-7, with 9 bases lining up with TRBD1. The V segment lost 6 bases and the J segment 4 bases; nucleotides outside the gene matches: 7. The CDR3 extends over 14 amino acids. Germline V lookup: CDR1 SNHLY, CDR2 FYNNEI. This CDR3 reads CASRWPGQGYEQYF. In nucleotides, the CDR3 is TGTGCCAGCAGGTGGCCGGGACAGGGTTACGAGCAGTACTTC.

J is TRBJ2-1 and V is TRBV4-1, with D unresolved. Germline V gene lookup returns CDR1 MGHRA and CDR2 YSYEKL. CDR3 length: 15 residues. Trimming removed 0 bases from V and 4 bases from J, with 10 bases in between. In DNA form, the CDR3 reads TGCGCCAGCAGCCAAGATCCCCGGGTGTACAATGAGCAGTTCTTC. It specifies CASSQDPRVYNEQFF.

The chain employs TRBV3-1 (or the pseudogene TRBV3-2) and TRBJ2-3; 13 positions match TRBD2. Per germline, CDR1 LGHDT and CDR2 YNNKEL (reference sequence). The V and J ends lost 3 bases and 2 bases, in that order; junction bases with no gene match: 8. This CDR3 is 18 amino acids long. Here the CDR3 reads CASSQETSGGSFTDTQYF. The CDR3 DNA reads TGTGCCAGCAGCCAGGAGACTAGCGGGGGGTCATTCACAGATACGCAGTATTTT.

This chain joins TRBV4-2 and TRBJ2-5; perhaps TRBD2 as D (6 bases). CDR1 is LGHNA, CDR2 YNFKEQ, per germline. Trimming removed 1 base at V and 4 bases at J, with 10 bases between. The CDR3 sequence is 14 residues long. The CDR3 nucleotides read TGTGCCAGCAGCCAAGCTTACGGGGGAGAGACCCAGTACTTC. Translating gives CASSQAYGGETQYF.

The chain carries TRBV7-3 and TRBJ2-3; 7 bases line up with TRBD1. J was trimmed by 0 bases and V by 3 bases; bases with no gene match: 0. This CDR3 is 14 amino acids long. Germline CDR1 SGHTA, CDR2 FQGTGA. CDR3 nucleotide sequence: TGTGCCAGCAGCTTGGACAGGAGCACAGATACGCAGTATTTT. Translating gives CASSLDRSTDTQYF.

The CDR3 DNA follows: TGTGCCAGCAGCTTAGCCCCCACAGAATCCCCCCGAAAACTGTTTTTT. It is translated as CASSLAPTESPRKLFF. The rearrangement links TRBV7-2 to TRBJ1-4; D call uncertain. The CDR3 length is 16 residues. Trimming stripped 0 bases from V and 10 bases from J, with 18 bases between. CDR1 SGHTA and CDR2 FQGNSA come from the germline V gene.

The chain joins TRBV5-4 to TRBJ2-7, with TRBD2 matching over 10 bases. J lost 4 bases, V lost 0 bases, and 4 bases had no gene match. Germline-derived CDR1 and CDR2 are SGHNT and YYREEE (reference sequence). The CDR3 is made up of 15 amino acids. Here the CDR3 DNA reads TGTGCCAGCAGCTTGGCTAGCGGGAGTTTTTACGAGCAGTACGTC. Translated, it gives CASSLASGSFYEQYV.

V and J are TRBV5-5 and TRBJ2-1, with 9 bases lining up with TRBD2. The CDR3 has 17 amino acids. Germline assignment: CDR1 SGHKS and CDR2 YYEKEE (reference sequence). The V and J ends lost 0 bases and 8 bases, in that order; junction bases with no gene match: 12. The CDR3: CASSLVGGGRAGDEQFF. The CDR3 DNA sequence: TGTGCCAGCAGCTTGGTTGGTGGCGGGAGGGCCGGCGATGAGCAGTTCTTC.

This chain joins TRBV7-9 and TRBJ1-2; the D gene is possibly TRBD1 (6 bases). Germline loops: CDR1 SEHNR, CDR2 FQNEAQ (reference sequence). The CDR3 is made up of 13 amino acids. The V end was cut by 5 bases, the J end by 5 bases, with 12 bases between. The CDR3 DNA follows: TGTGCCAGCAGCCCCACAGGGCGGTATGGCTACACCTTC. Its translation: CASSPTGRYGYTF.